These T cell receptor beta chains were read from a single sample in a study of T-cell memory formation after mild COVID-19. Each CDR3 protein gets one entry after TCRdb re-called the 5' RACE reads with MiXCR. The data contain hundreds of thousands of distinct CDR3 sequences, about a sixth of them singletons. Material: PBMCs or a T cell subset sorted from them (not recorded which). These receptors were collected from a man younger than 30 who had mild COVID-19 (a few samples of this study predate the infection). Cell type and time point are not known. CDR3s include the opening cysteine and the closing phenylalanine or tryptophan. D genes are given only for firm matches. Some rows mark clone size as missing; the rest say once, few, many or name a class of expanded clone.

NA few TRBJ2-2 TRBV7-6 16 CASSQGRGSGTGELFF TGTGCCAGCAGCCAAGGCCGGGGTTCGGGCACCGGGGAGCTGTTTTTT
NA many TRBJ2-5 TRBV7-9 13 CASSLGRRETQYF TGTGCCAGCAGCTTGGGGCGGCGGGAGACCCAGTACTTC
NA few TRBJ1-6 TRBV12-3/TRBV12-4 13 CASSLESMSPLHF TGTGCCAGCAGTTTAGAAAGTATGTCACCCCTCCACTTT
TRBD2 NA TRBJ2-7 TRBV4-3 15 CASSQESSGWGEQYF TGCGCCAGCAGCCAAGAGTCTAGCGGTTGGGGCGAGCAGTACTTC
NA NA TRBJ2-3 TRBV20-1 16 CSARGFLANSSDTQYF TGCAGTGCTAGGGGCTTTCTAGCAAATAGCTCCGATACGCAGTATTTT
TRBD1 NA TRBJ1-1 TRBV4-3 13 CASRLTGGLEAFF TGCGCCAGCAGGCTTACAGGGGGTCTTGAAGCTTTCTTT
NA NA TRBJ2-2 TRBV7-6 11 CASGVTGELFF TGTGCCAGCGGGGTTACCGGGGAGCTGTTTTTT
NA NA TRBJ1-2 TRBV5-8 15 CASSLGPGQFYGYTF TGTGCCAGCAGCTTGGGCCCCGGACAGTTCTATGGCTACACCTTC
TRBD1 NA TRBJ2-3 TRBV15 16 CATSSGQGLNTDTQYF TGTGCCACCAGCAGTGGACAGGGTTTAAACACAGATACGCAGTATTTT
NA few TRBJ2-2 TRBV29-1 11 CSVERTGELFF TGCAGCGTTGAGAGGACCGGGGAGCTGTTTTTT
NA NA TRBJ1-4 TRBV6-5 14 CASSYSAFNEKLFF TGTGCCAGCAGTTACTCAGCCTTTAATGAAAAACTGTTTTTT
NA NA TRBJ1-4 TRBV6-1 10 CASSEGELFF TGTGCCAGCAGTGAAGGGGAACTGTTTTTT
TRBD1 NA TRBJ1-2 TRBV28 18 CASVGPGTAWEANYGYTF TGTGCCAGCGTGGGTCCCGGGACAGCCTGGGAGGCTAACTATGGCTACACCTTC
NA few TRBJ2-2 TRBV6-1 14 CASSDFNSAGELFF TGTGCCAGCAGTGACTTTAATTCCGCCGGGGAGCTGTTTTTT
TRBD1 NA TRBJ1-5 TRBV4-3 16 CASSQQQGFKDWPQHF TGCGCCAGCAGCCAGCAACAGGGGTTCAAAGATTGGCCCCAGCATTTT
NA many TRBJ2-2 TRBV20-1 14 CSASARGEAGELFF TGCAGTGCTAGCGCGCGCGGGGAGGCCGGGGAGCTGTTTTTT
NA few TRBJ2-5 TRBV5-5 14 CASSLVQGRETQYF TGTGCCAGCAGCTTGGTACAGGGGAGGGAGACCCAGTACTTC
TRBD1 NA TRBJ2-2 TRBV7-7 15 CASSPDRGLGGELIF TGTGCTAGCAGCCCCGACAGGGGGCTTGGCGGGGAGCTGATTTTT
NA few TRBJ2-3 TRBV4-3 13 CASSQPGLRTQYF TGCGCCAGCAGCCAACCGGGACTCCGTACGCAGTATTTT
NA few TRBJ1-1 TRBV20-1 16 CSARGYRQPSNTEAFF TGCAGTGCTAGGGGTTATCGACAGCCCTCAAACACTGAAGCTTTCTTT
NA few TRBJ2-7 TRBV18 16 CASSPGTGLGPYEQYF TGTGCCAGCTCACCGGGCACAGGTCTAGGCCCCTACGAGCAGTACTTC
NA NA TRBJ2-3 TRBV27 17 CASRGAPGHLSTDTQYF TGTGCCAGCAGGGGAGCACCGGGACATTTGAGCACAGATACGCAGTATTTT
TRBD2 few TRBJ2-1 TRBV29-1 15 CSVDDSGGGLNEQFF TGCAGCGTCGACGATAGCGGGGGAGGACTCAATGAGCAGTTCTTC
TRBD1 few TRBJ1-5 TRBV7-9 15 CASSLVTGGNQPQHF TGTGCCAGCAGCTTAGTTACAGGGGGGAATCAGCCCCAGCATTTT
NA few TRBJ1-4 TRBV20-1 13 CSADEGRDEKLFF TGCAGTGCCGATGAGGGGAGGGATGAAAAACTGTTTTTT
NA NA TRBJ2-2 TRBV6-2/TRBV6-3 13 CASTPPVAGELFF TGTGCCAGCACTCCTCCCGTAGCCGGGGAGCTGTTTTTT
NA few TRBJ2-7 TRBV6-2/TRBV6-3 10 CASRNYEQYF TGTGCCAGCAGAAACTACGAGCAGTACTTC
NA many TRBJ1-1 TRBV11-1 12 CASSRGWGQAFF TGTGCCAGCAGCCGTGGCTGGGGGCAAGCTTTCTTT
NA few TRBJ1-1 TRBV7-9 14 CASSLASLNTEAFF TGTGCCAGCAGCTTAGCATCACTAAACACTGAAGCTTTCTTT
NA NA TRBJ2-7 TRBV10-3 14 CAISPGDPSHEQYF TGTGCCATCAGCCCCGGGGACCCATCTCACGAGCAGTACTTC
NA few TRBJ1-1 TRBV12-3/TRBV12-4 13 CASSYPPHTEAFF TGTGCCAGCTCCTACCCCCCCCACACTGAAGCTTTCTTT
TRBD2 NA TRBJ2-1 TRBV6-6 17 CASRPGLAGGEFNEQFF TGTGCCAGCAGACCCGGACTAGCGGGGGGCGAATTTAATGAGCAGTTCTTC
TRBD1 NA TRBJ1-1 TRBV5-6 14 CASRQTGGYTEAFF TGTGCCAGCAGGCAGACAGGGGGTTATACTGAAGCTTTCTTT